This TCR beta chain came from a study of cytomegalovirus exposure and HLA in healthy donors. This table comes from immunoSEQ multiplex PCR, and its TCRdb copy is limited to in-frame clones, with some not included. The table shows 300,000 to 450,000 clones, with around 86% occurring only once. Germline loops: CDR1 ENHRY, CDR2 SYGVKD. Unmatched junction bases numbered 15, after V lost 7 bases and J lost 3 bases. The CDR3 covers 17 residues. The rearrangement links TRBV10-3 to TRBJ2-7, with 10 bases identical to TRBD1. The material sequenced was PBMCs. The sequence was obtained from a woman in her late teens or twenties in good health and CMV-seronegative. The CDR3 loop is CAITGQGVASGNYEQYF. CDR3 bases: TGTGCCATCACTGGACAGGGGGTGGCGTCGGGGAACTACGAGCAGTACTTC.